This T cell receptor beta chain was documented in a study of CD8 T cells in Susac syndrome. Overall study findings and caveats: As acknowledged by the study, its TCR sequencing and HLA analysis included a relatively small number of individuals.

RNA totalling about 0.5 to 1 ug underwent reverse transcription with random hexamers. Via MiXCR, TCRdb re-called the immunoSEQ multiplex PCR reads, giving one row per CDR3 protein. This table has roughly 130,000 distinct CDR3 sequences, over 95% appearing once. Comment on this clonotype: What it binds is not known.

The specimen was CD4+ T cells from PBMCs. The TCR comes from a human donor with Susac syndrome.

Here the CDR3 DNA reads TGCAGCGTTGTTGACGGACTAGCGGGAGTCAATGAGCAGTTCTTC. Its protein is CSVVDGLAGVNEQFF. The gene calls are TRBV29-1 and TRBJ2-1; 13 bases align to TRBD2. Germline assignment: CDR1 SQVTM and CDR2 ANQGSEA. This CDR3 is 15 amino acids long. The V gene end was trimmed by 4 bases and the J gene end by 6 bases; junction bases not matched to a gene: 6.